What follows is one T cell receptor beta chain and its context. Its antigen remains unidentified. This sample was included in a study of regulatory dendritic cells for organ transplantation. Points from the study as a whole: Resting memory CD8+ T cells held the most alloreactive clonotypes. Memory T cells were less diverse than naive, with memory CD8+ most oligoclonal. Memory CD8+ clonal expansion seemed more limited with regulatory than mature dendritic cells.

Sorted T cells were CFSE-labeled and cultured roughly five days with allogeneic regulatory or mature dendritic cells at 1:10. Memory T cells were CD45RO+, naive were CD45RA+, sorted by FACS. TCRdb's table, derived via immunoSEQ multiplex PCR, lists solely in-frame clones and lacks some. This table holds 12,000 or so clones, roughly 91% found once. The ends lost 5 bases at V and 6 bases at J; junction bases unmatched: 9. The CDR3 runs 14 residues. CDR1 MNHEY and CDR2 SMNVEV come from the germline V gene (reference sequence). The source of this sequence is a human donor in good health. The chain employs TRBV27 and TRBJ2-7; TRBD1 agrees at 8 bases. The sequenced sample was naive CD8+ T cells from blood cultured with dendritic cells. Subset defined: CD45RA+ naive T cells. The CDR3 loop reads CASSRRTGHPEQYF. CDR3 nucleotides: TGTGCCAGCAGTCGAAGGACAGGGCATCCCGAGCAGTACTTC.